Following are 9 T cell receptor beta chains from one sample sequenced in a study of PD-1 blockade in mismatch repair-deficient tumors. This table comes from immunoSEQ multiplex PCR, and its TCRdb copy is limited to in-frame clones, with some not included. The sample includes some 100,000 clones, 82% of them seen just once. The sample was peripheral blood, taken roughly eight months after starting pembrolizumab. Receptors were obtained from an adult with mismatch repair-deficient cancer.

This clone was seen a handful of times. Within the sample, other DNA sequences also encode this same CDR3. This chain joins TRBV7-2 and TRBJ2-7; 8 bases align to TRBD2. Germline V gives CDR1 SGHTA, CDR2 FQGNSA. The CDR3 covers 15 residues. With V trimmed by 2 bases and J by 1 base, 4 bases remained unmatched. The DNA for the CDR3 is TGTGCCAGCAGCTTATCGGGAGGGCCATCCTACGAGCAGTACTTC. As protein: CASSLSGGPSYEQYF. Complete variable domain (other parts from reference TRBV7-2 and TRBJ2-7): GAGVSQSPSNKVTEKGKDVELRCDPISGHTALYWYRQSLGQGLEFLIYFQGNSAPDKSGLPSDRFSAERTGGSVSTLTIQRTQQEDSAVYLCASSLSGGPSYEQYFGPGTRLTVT.

The chain links TRBV5-6 to TRBJ2-7; TRBD2 is a possible D gene (7 bases). Deletions cut 0 bases from V and 2 bases from J, with 9 bases between. Looked up from germline, CDR1 is SGHDT and CDR2 is YYEEEE. This CDR3 has 14 residues. CDR3 DNA: TGTGCCAGCAGCTTGGGGGGGGGCACCTACGAGCAGTACTTC. Translation: CASSLGGGTYEQYF. Looking up the rest from reference TRBV5-6 and TRBJ2-7 gives the full variable domain: DAGVTQSPTHLIKTRGQQVTLRCSPKSGHDTVSWYQQALGQGPQFIFQYYEEEERQRGNFPDRFSGHQFPNYSSELNVNALLLGDSALYLCASSLGGGTYEQYFGPGTRLTVT.

The chain recombines TRBV28 with TRBJ1-2; no firm D call. CDR1 and CDR2 from the germline V gene are MDHEN and SYDVKM. This CDR3 region has 13 residues. V was cut by 5 bases and J by 5 bases, with 12 bases left in between. The CDR3 region is CASSGPGDYGYTF. CDR3 nucleotide sequence: TGTGCCAGCAGTGGACCGGGAGATTATGGCTACACCTTC.

The chain links TRBV11-3 to TRBJ2-2, with no clear D. Germline V gives CDR1 SGHNT, CDR2 YENEEA. V gave up 6 bases and J gave up 1 base, with 6 bases separating them. This CDR3 is 13 amino acids long. CDR3 region: CASSSGNTGELFF. Here the CDR3 DNA reads TGTGCCAGCAGTTCAGGGAACACCGGGGAGCTGTTTTTT.

This clone is a singleton in its sample. The chain recombines TRBV5-1 with TRBJ1-4; possible D gene TRBD1, 6 bases. The V and J ends lost 4 bases and 0 bases respectively, with 13 bases between them. The CDR3 contains 16 residues. Per germline, CDR1 SGHRS and CDR2 YFSETQ. This CDR3 is CASSTGHSATNEKLFF. In DNA form, the CDR3 reads TGCGCCAGCAGCACGGGACACTCTGCAACTAATGAAAAACTGTTTTTT.

Here the CDR3 reads CASSLARTGGKETQYF. DNA of the CDR3: TGTGCCAGCAGTTTAGCTCGGACAGGGGGAAAAGAGACCCAGTACTTC. The chain couples TRBV27 to TRBJ2-5, with 10 bases aligning to TRBD1. Unmatched junction bases numbered 6, after V lost 2 bases and J lost 3 bases. The CDR3 is 16 amino acids. Germline values: CDR1 MNHEY, CDR2 SMNVEV (reference sequence).

This clone was counted once. This chain joins TRBV5-4 and TRBJ2-7; unclear D gene. Trimming took 0 bases from V and 0 from J, leaving 4 bases between them. The CDR3 has 13 residues. CDR1 and CDR2 (germline): SGHNT, YYREEE (reference sequence). Written as DNA, the CDR3 is TGTGCCAGCAGCTTGGACGGCTCCTACGAGCAGTACTTC. It translates to CASSLDGSYEQYF.

The chain joins TRBV2 to TRBJ2-6; no clear D. The germline gives CDR1 SNHLY, CDR2 FYNNEI. The CDR3 is 14 residues long. V gave up 8 bases and J gave up 0 bases, with 8 bases separating them. The DNA for the CDR3 is TGTGCCAGCGAGTTATACTCTGGGGCCAACGTCCTGACTTTC. Translated: CASELYSGANVLTF.

V gene TRBV4-1 combines with J gene TRBJ1-5, with TRBD1 matching 9 bases. V lost 1 base, J lost 0 bases, and 13 bases stayed unmatched. The CDR3 length is 20 residues. Germline V gives CDR1 MGHRA, CDR2 YSYEKL. The CDR3 region is CASSQGAGDRAFNSNQPQHF. CDR3 bases: TGCGCCAGCAGCCAAGGCGCCGGGGACAGGGCGTTCAATAGCAATCAGCCCCAGCATTTT.